Each of the 2 T cell receptor beta chains below was sequenced from the same sample in a study of siplizumab effects on memory and regulatory T cells. Measured with immunoSEQ multiplex PCR; TCRdb has only the in-frame clones, and not every one. The data contain tens of thousands of clones, just over 95% of them singletons. The sequencing sample was made of naive CD8+ T cells sorted from blood. The receptors shown here come from a human donor in good health.

The chain joins TRBV5-5 to TRBJ1-1; D call uncertain. There are 12 residues in the CDR3. Trimming took off 5 bases at V and 3 bases at J, with 8 bases between the two ends. Looked up from germline, CDR1 is SGHKS and CDR2 is YYEKEE (reference sequence). This CDR3 reads CASRIWDTEAFF. CDR3 DNA sequence: TGTGCCAGCAGAATTTGGGACACTGAAGCTTTCTTT.

The chain carries TRBV2 and TRBJ2-7; 7 nucleotides align to TRBD1. This CDR3 has 15 amino acids. CDR1 is SNHLY and CDR2 is FYNNEI in the germline V gene. J was trimmed by 0 bases and V by 6 bases; bases with no gene match: 8. The CDR3 DNA follows: TGTGCCAGCAGGGAAACAGGGGCCCACTCCTACGAGCAGTACTTC. Translating gives CASRETGAHSYEQYF.